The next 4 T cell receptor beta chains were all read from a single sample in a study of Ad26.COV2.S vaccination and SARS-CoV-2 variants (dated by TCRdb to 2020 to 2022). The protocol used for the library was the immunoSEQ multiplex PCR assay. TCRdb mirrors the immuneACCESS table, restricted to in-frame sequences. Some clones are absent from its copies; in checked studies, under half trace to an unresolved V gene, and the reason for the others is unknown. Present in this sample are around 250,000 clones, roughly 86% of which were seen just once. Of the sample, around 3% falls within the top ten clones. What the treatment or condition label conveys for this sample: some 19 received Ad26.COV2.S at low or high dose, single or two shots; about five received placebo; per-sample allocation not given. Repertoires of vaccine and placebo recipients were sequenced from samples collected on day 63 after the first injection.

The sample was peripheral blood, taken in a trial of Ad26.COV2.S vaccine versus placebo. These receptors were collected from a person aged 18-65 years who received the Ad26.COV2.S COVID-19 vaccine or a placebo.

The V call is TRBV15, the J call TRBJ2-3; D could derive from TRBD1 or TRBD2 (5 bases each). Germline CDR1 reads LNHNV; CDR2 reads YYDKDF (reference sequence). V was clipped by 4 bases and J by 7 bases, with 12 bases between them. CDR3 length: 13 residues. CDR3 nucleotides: TGTGCCACCAGCACAATCGGGGCTTATACGCAGTATTTT. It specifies CATSTIGAYTQYF.

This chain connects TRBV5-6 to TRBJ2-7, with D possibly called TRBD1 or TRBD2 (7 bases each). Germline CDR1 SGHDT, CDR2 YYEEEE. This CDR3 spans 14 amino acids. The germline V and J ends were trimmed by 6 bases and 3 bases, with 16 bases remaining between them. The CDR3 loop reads CASTREGAIYEQYF. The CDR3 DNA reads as TGTGCCAGCACCAGGGAGGGGGCGATCTACGAGCAGTACTTC.

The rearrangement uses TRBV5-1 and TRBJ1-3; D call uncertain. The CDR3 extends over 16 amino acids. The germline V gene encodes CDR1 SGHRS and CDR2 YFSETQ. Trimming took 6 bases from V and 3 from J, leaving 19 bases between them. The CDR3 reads CASTSSGFLVGNTIYF. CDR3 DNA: TGCGCCAGCACCTCCTCGGGATTCCTGGTTGGAAACACCATATATTTT. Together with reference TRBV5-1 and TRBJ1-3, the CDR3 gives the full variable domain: KAGVTQTPRYLIKTRGQQVTLSCSPISGHRSVSWYQQTPGQGLQFLFEYFSETQRNKGNFPGRFSGRQFSNSRSEMNVSTLELGDSALYLCASTSSGFLVGNTIYFGEGSWLTVV.

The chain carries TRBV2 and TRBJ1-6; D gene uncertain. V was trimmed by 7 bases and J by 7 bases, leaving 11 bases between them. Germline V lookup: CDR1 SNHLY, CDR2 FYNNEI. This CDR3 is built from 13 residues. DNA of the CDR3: TGTGCCAGCATCAAGGGAGTCAATTCACCCCTCCACTTT. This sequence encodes CASIKGVNSPLHF.